The 3 T cell receptor beta chains below come from one sample, sequenced in a study of blood T cell repertoires in COVID-19. Repertoires were generated with immunoSEQ multiplex PCR, while TCRdb's copy carries only in-frame clones and drops some. In the table there are 85,000 to 100,000 clones, around nine tenths of which are singletons. The sequenced material came from peripheral blood. The receptor source for this set is a man in his fifties or sixties with acute or convalescent COVID-19.

The chain has TRBV30 and TRBJ1-2; 7 bases fit TRBD1. V gave up 2 bases and J gave up 7 bases; unmatched junction bases: 7. The length of the CDR3 is 13 residues. Germline loops: CDR1 GTSNPN, CDR2 SVGIG (reference sequence). CDR3 nucleotides: TGTGCCTGGAGTCTCACCGGGACAGTTGGCTACACCTTC. Protein: CAWSLTGTVGYTF.

This chain uses TRBV30 with TRBJ1-5; TRBD1 might be the D (5 bases). V lost 4 bases and J 8 bases, leaving 21 bases between the germline ends. Germline V CDR1 and CDR2: GTSNPN, SVGIG (reference sequence). The CDR3 sequence is 15 residues long. The CDR3 DNA reads as TGTGCCTGGACCGGGGGTGGGGCAGCCCTCGAGCCCCAGCATTTT. The encoded protein is CAWTGGGAALEPQHF.

The chain carries TRBV5-1 and TRBJ2-5; possible D gene TRBD1, 6 bases. Trimming left V 4 bases short and J 3 bases short, with 10 bases between. The CDR3 runs 13 residues. The germline CDR1 and CDR2 sequences are SGHRS and YFSETQ. Written as DNA, the CDR3 is TGCGCCAGCAGCCGGACAGTGGAAGAGACCCAGTACTTC. Translation gives CASSRTVEETQYF. The variable domain in full, with the rest retrieved from reference TRBV5-1 and TRBJ2-5, is KAGVTQTPRYLIKTRGQQVTLSCSPISGHRSVSWYQQTPGQGLQFLFEYFSETQRNKGNFPGRFSGRQFSNSRSEMNVSTLELGDSALYLCASSRTVEETQYFGPGTRLLVL.